This passage covers 8 T cell receptor beta chains from one sample sequenced in a study of T cell responses to AZD1222 COVID-19 vaccine. Data came from immunoSEQ multiplex PCR; TCRdb stores just in-frame clones and leaves some out. The sample has roughly 160,000 clones, roughly nine tenths seen once. The specimen comprised peripheral blood, sampled on day 0 of AZD1222 vaccination. The receptor set was obtained from an adult in good health.

V and J are TRBV28 and TRBJ2-5; 8 bases map to TRBD1. The germline V gene has CDR1 MDHEN and CDR2 SYDVKM. Germline trimming cut 6 bases from V and 5 bases from J; bases unmatched to any gene: 11. The CDR3 has 15 residues. In DNA, the CDR3 is TGTGCCAGCAGCCTCCCCTCAGGGGGCCAGGAGACCCAGTACTTC. It specifies CASSLPSGGQETQYF.

The sample holds one count of this clone. The rearrangement joins TRBV19 to TRBJ1-1, with a possible D match to TRBD1 (6 bases). Germline CDR1 LNHDA, CDR2 SQIVND (reference sequence). Trimming cost V 2 bases and J 8 bases, with 21 bases left between them. The CDR3 totals 16 residues. The CDR3 loop reads CASSITGLIKGTEAFF. The DNA of the CDR3 is TGTGCCAGTAGTATAACGGGGTTGATAAAGGGGACAGAAGCTTTCTTT.

The rearrangement links TRBV19 to TRBJ2-5; D might be TRBD1 or TRBD2, each matching 5 bases. The CDR3 is 16 residues long. Trimming removed 3 bases from V and 4 bases from J, with 18 bases in between. From germline, CDR1 is LNHDA and CDR2 SQIVND (reference sequence). As DNA, the CDR3 is TGTGCCAGTAGTATGGCTGGGGACCCGAGGGTAGAGACCCAGTACTTC. This gives the protein CASSMAGDPRVETQYF.

This chain uses TRBV28 with TRBJ1-5; D not certain. V was cut by 6 bases and J by 1 base, with 16 bases left in between. The CDR3 extends over 16 amino acids. CDR1 is MDHEN and CDR2 is SYDVKM in the germline V gene. CDR3 region: CASRTGSHGSNQPQHF. In DNA, the CDR3 is TGTGCCAGCAGAACCGGGTCCCACGGCAGCAATCAGCCCCAGCATTTT.

The V call is TRBV13, the J call TRBJ1-1; unclear D gene. CDR1 PRHDT and CDR2 FYEKMQ come from the germline V gene (reference sequence). This CDR3 is built from 14 residues. V dropped 0 bases and J dropped 1 base, with 6 bases sitting between them. CDR3 sequence (DNA): TGTGCCAGCAGCTTAGGCGCGGGGAACACTGAAGCTTTCTTT. This sequence encodes CASSLGAGNTEAFF.

The chain combines TRBV5-1 with TRBJ2-7, with TRBD1 as a possible D gene (5 bases). This CDR3 is built from 13 residues. Germline lookup yields CDR1 SGHRS and CDR2 YFSETQ. Trimming pared 4 bases from V and 5 bases from J, leaving 13 bases between. This CDR3 is CASSVGQGNEQYF. The CDR3 coding sequence is TGCGCCAGCAGCGTTGGACAAGGGAACGAGCAGTACTTC.

The gene calls are TRBV6-5 and TRBJ1-2, with 10 bases fitting TRBD1. This CDR3 comprises 15 residues. The junction had 11 bases not matched to a gene; V was cut back by 5 bases and J by 8 bases. Germline lookup yields CDR1 MNHEY and CDR2 SVGAGI. CDR3 region: CASSPDRGQTMGYTF. Here the CDR3 DNA reads TGTGCCAGCAGTCCAGACAGGGGGCAAACTATGGGCTACACCTTC.

The chain is built from TRBV11-1 and TRBJ1-2; TRBD1 is a possible D gene (5 bases). From germline, CDR1 is SGHAT and CDR2 FQDESV (reference sequence). V lost 0 bases and J lost 7, with 12 bases in between. The CDR3 totals 14 residues. This CDR3 is CASSLAQAAGGYTF. The CDR3, as DNA: TGTGCCAGCAGCTTAGCACAGGCCGCGGGTGGCTACACCTTC.